The clone carrying this T cell receptor (beta chain) was detected ten times or more. What it binds is unknown. The data are from a study of T-cell reconstitution after alpha-beta-depleted transplantation in children. Using unique molecular identifiers, the investigators prepared the TCRbeta library. Using its own MiXCR run on the PCR reads, TCRdb lists one record per CDR3 protein. Altogether 130,000 to 150,000 distinct CDR3 sequences are present, roughly 8.8% being singletons, with the ten largest covering 15% to 20%. Study findings and constraints: Counts and diversity of T cells one year after transplant came mostly from newly produced T cells. It was reported that alpha-beta T cells came from several hundred expanded graft clones (about two months after transplant). Several patients had high TCRbeta diversity at day 60; it came from surviving recipient T cells and thymic progenitors.

The clonotype originates from a female patient under 10 years old who had a stem cell transplant for congenital amegakaryocytic thrombocytopenia, so the T cells may come from the graft donor. Material: PBMCs, mostly from graft donor cells, obtained 180 days after TCRalphabeta/CD19-depleted stem cell transplant.

CDR3 DNA: TGTGCCAGCAGGTCTCCTGAACCGAGCAATGAGCAGTTCTTC. It translates to CASRSPEPSNEQFF. The genes are TRBV28 and TRBJ2-1; D is undetermined. The CDR3 consists of 14 residues. From germline, CDR1 is MDHEN and CDR2 SYDVKM. Trimming pared 6 bases from V and 6 bases from J, leaving 15 bases between.